The source of this T cell receptor (beta chain) is a study of blood T cell repertoires in COVID-19. Using immunoSEQ multiplex PCR, the repertoire was profiled, and TCRdb retains in-frame clones only, with some absent. The repertoire has a few hundred thousand clones, 88% of them found once; the top ten carry roughly 12%. This TCR was sampled from a woman aged 45-65 years with COVID-19, enrolled during active disease. Sequenced sample: peripheral blood.

This CDR3 is CASSTGGETEAFF. CDR3 DNA sequence: TGTGCCAGTTCCACAGGGGGCGAAACTGAAGCTTTCTTT. This chain joins TRBV19 and TRBJ1-1; 9 nucleotides align to TRBD1. This CDR3 is built from 13 residues. Trimming took 8 bases from V and 5 from J; bases not matched to a gene: 6. Germline assignment: CDR1 LNHDA and CDR2 SQIVND (reference sequence).